The T cell receptor beta chain described here comes from a study of blood T cells in healthy people across ages (dated by TCRdb to the mid-2010s). Notes on the research overall: Template switching captured roughly one uniquely barcoded TCR beta cDNA molecule per two T cells in model experiments. Using deep sequencing normalized with unique cDNA molecular identifiers, the study measured how TCR beta repertoire diversity changes with age. The donors were split into four age groups: young (average around 15 years), middle-aged (39), aged (around 67) and long-lived (roughly 88). Donors of different ages were randomly distributed across sequencing lanes to avoid experimental bias. The study analyzed two additional independent replicas of 1 million unique cDNA reads from the same blood draw for two donors, one aged 18 to 29 and one aged 80 or older. What the work shows at the level of the full study, not this receptor alone: Because the CMV infection status of the donors was unknown, age-related changes in expanded clonotypes may potentially have been confounded. Estimates of total diversity from one million sequenced T cells were regarded as lower bounds and underestimates. Conclusive comparison of naive and antigen-experienced compartments was prevented by the profiling of bulk unsorted PBMCs. Observed TCR beta diversity correlated strongly with the percentage of naive T cells measured by flow cytometry. Observed TCR beta diversity per million T cells fell roughly linearly with age, and a significant reduction was already apparent by age approximately 41. Compared with the aged group, the long-lived group had more naive CD4+ T cells, fewer expanded clones and increased TCR diversity, a pattern suggesting age selection.

Between the V and J ends, shortened by 3 bases and 10 bases respectively, the junction contains 12 bases. Taken from the germline V gene (reference sequence), the CDR1 and CDR2 loops are GTSNPN and SVGIG. Measured from the cysteine to the phenylalanine, the CDR3 is 11 residues long. Here the CDR3 DNA is all that survives: 33 bases in frame from base 1. Donors were under 40 systemically healthy Caucasian individuals from Russia aged about 6 to 100 years. Each donor gave approximately 10 milliliters of peripheral blood, collected into EDTA-treated Vacutainer tubes. Ficoll-Paque density-gradient centrifugation was used to isolate PBMCs, with at least 7 million per sample. Trizol reagent was used to extract total RNA from the PBMCs, yielding at least 6 micrograms per sample. The percentages of naive CD45RAhigh/CD27high T cells were determined by flow cytometry on a PBMC aliquot from every donor. The method behind the library was 5' RACE. Sequencing instrument: Illumina HiSeq 2500. A second about 7 to 11 cycle PCR used a sample-barcoded 5' primer and a J-beta primer mix. A unique molecular identifier was introduced onto each TCR beta cDNA molecule by a template-switch 5' adaptor carrying 12 random nucleotides. At least 2.5 million CDR3-containing paired-end reads were obtained from each sample. First-strand cDNA synthesis was performed from all RNA using the Mint cDNA synthesis kit, with priming by a TRBC-specific oligonucleotide. All cDNA was treated with uracil-DNA glycosylase and then went through a first 18-cycle PCR with the universal primers M1SS and BC2_uni_R. The authors' pipeline ran thus. Each sample was normalized by randomly selecting 1 million high-quality reads, each carrying a distinct molecular identifier. Reads sharing molecular identifiers were discarded rather than binned into consensus sequences. MiTCR, with a Q25 quality threshold and the strictest error-elimination algorithm, was used for CDR3 identification, clonotype clustering and error correction. A nonparametric unseen species model using Euler transformation provided a lower-bound estimate of total TCR beta diversity. Clones were called with MiXCR by TCRdb after fastp trimmed the public reads at Q25, and only in-frame beta chains were retained. Each record represents a unique CDR3 protein, reported with the most common genes and DNA among its rows. The V and J calls come from TCRdb's annotation, not from the publication. Recorded for this sample are 650,000 or so distinct CDR3 sequences; more than 45% of them occurred a single time. In total, the top ten clones hold approximately 13% of the sample.

This clonotype appeared a single time. What antigen it recognizes has not been identified. Qualities for individual bases were not recorded, and no much larger clone is one base off. On its own, one read is weak support. Sequenced sample: blood. The rearrangement combines TRBV30 with TRBJ1-1, with no confident D gene call. The sequence was collected from an elderly woman in good health. The DNA reads as follows: TGTGCCTGGAGGCGGTCAGAGGGAGCTTTCTTT. This sequence encodes CAWRRSEGAFF.